This T cell receptor (beta chain) was captured in a study of radiotherapy plus CTLA-4 blockade in lung cancer. Study results and caveats: Once radiotherapy plus ipilimumab had been given, TCR clones derived from tumor expanded in blood.

Here immunoSEQ multiplex PCR was the method, and the copy in TCRdb shows in-frame clones only, minus some. The repertoire holds roughly 92,000 clones, with 86% as singletons. Concerning this clone itself: The antigen is unknown.

The V end was cut by 3 bases, the J end by 2 bases, with 8 bases between. CDR1 LNHDA and CDR2 SQIVND come from the germline V gene (reference sequence). The CDR3 loop spans 14 amino acids. Patients had chemo-refractory metastatic non-small-cell lung cancer and received focal radiation plus CTLA-4 blockade that used ipilimumab. This TCR derives from a human donor with non-small cell lung cancer who had a partial response to radiotherapy plus ipilimumab. The genes are TRBV19 and TRBJ2-1; possibly TRBD1 for D (5 bases). Sequenced here: peripheral blood, sampled from a patient treated with radiotherapy plus ipilimumab. CDR3 residues: CASSIQGPYNEQFF. CDR3 nucleotides: TGTGCCAGTAGTATCCAGGGCCCCTACAATGAGCAGTTCTTC. The whole variable domain, remainder taken from reference TRBV19 and TRBJ2-1, is DGGITQSPKYLFRKEGQNVTLSCEQNLNHDAMYWYRQDPGQGLRLIYYSQIVNDFQKGDIAEGYSVSREKKESFPLTVTSAQKNPTAFYLCASSIQGPYNEQFFGPGTRLTVL.